This T cell receptor (beta chain) was retrieved from a study of radiation and T cells in renal cell carcinoma. The CDR3 has 12 residues. V was shortened by 3 bases and J by 10 bases, with 8 bases between the two germline ends. Germline assignment: CDR1 SGDLS and CDR2 YYNGEE. General observations from the study: From baseline, blood top tumor clonotypes peaked at 2 weeks post-radiation. Pretreatment tumor biopsies were lacking, so baseline clonotypes are unknown.

Noted time point: baseline pretreatment blood. Treatment in this sample: 15 Gy SBRT to primary tumor, nephrectomy 4 weeks later. Some clones are missing from TCRdb's copy, which holds only in-frame ones; the method was immunoSEQ multiplex PCR. The sample consists of 130,000 or so clones, around four fifths of them appearing once. Note on this clone: The target antigen is unknown.

This chain uses TRBV9 with TRBJ1-6; D gene uncertain. Sequencing was performed on blood, taken from a patient whose treatment included radiotherapy and nephrectomy. This clonotype was obtained from a woman between 50 and 59 years old with renal cell carcinoma. The DNA of the CDR3 is TGTGCCAGCAGCGGGGTGGGATCACCCCTCCACTTT. Translated: CASSGVGSPLHF.